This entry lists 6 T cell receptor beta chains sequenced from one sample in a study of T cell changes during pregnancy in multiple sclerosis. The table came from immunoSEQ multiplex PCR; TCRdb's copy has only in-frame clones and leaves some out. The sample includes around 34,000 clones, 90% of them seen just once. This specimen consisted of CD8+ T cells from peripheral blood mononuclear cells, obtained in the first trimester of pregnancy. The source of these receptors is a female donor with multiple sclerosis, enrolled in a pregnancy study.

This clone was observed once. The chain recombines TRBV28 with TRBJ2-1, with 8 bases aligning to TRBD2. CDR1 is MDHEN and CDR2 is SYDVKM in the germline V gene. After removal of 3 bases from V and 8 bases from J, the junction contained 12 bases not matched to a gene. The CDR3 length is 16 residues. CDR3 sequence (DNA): TGTGCCAGCAGTTTCAGCGGGAGTGATGTTTTCGATGAGCAGTTCTTC. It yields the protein CASSFSGSDVFDEQFF.

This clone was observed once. DNA for the CDR3: TGTGCCAGCAGTCTCGCTAGCGAAACTAGAGCCTACGAGCAGTACTTC. This sequence encodes CASSLASETRAYEQYF. This chain uses TRBV6-6 with TRBJ2-7; D might be TRBD2 (6 bases). CDR1 and CDR2 from the germline V gene are MNHNY and SVGAGI (reference sequence). V was pared by 5 bases and J by 2 bases, with 19 bases between. This CDR3 spans 16 amino acids.

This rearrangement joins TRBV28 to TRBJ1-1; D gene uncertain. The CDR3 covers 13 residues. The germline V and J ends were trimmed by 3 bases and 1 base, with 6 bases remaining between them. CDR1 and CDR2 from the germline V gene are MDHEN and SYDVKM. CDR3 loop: CASSFEGNTEAFF. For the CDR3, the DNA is TGTGCCAGCAGTTTCGAGGGGAACACTGAAGCTTTCTTT. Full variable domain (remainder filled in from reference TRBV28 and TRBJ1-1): DVKVTQSSRYLVKRTGEKVFLECVQDMDHENMFWYRQDPGLGLRLIYFSYDVKMKEKGDIPEGYSVSREKKERFSLILESASTNQTSMYLCASSFEGNTEAFFGQGTRLTVV.

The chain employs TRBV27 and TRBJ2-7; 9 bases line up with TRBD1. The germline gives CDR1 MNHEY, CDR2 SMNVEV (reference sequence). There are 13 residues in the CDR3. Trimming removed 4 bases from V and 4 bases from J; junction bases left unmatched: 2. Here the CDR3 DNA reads TGTGCCAGCAGTTGGGGACAGGGATACGAGCAGTACTTC. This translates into CASSWGQGYEQYF.

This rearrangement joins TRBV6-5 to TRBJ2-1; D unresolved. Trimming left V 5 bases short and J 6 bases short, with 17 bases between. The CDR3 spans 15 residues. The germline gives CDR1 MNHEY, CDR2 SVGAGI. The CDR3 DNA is TGTGCCAGCAGTCAAACTATTCCCAGTCCCAATGAGCAGTTCTTC. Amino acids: CASSQTIPSPNEQFF.

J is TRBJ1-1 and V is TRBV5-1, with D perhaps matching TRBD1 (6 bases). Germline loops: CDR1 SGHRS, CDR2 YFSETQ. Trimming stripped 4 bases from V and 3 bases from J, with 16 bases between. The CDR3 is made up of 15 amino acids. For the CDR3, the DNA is TGCGCCAGCAGCCACCTGCAGGGGAGGGACACTGAAGCTTTCTTT. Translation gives CASSHLQGRDTEAFF.